These 10 T cell receptor beta chains were sequenced from one sample in a study of blood T cell repertoires in COVID-19. Method: immunoSEQ multiplex PCR; TCRdb's copy keeps in-frame clones and lacks some. The repertoire holds 250,000 to 300,000 clones, with about four fifths as singletons. Sequences were obtained from peripheral blood. These receptors were taken from a woman aged 60-70 years with active or convalescent COVID-19.

The V and J genes are TRBV19 and TRBJ1-5; D unclear. With 0 bases removed from V and 0 bases from J, the gap between germline ends came to 6 bases. The CDR3 loop spans 15 amino acids. Germline-derived CDR1 and CDR2 are LNHDA and SQIVND (reference sequence). CDR3: CASSIEGDSNQPQHF. CDR3 nucleotides: TGTGCCAGTAGTATAGAGGGAGATAGCAATCAGCCCCAGCATTTT.

The V call is TRBV4-1, the J call TRBJ1-3, with 10 bases matching TRBD1. V lost 4 bases to trimming and J lost 2 bases; unmatched junction nucleotides: 2. Germline V gives CDR1 MGHRA, CDR2 YSYEKL. The CDR3 runs to 15 residues. The CDR3 DNA reads as TGCGCCAGCAGCCGGGACAGGGGACCTGGAAACACCATATATTTT. Its translation is CASSRDRGPGNTIYF.

There are many counts of this clone. The chain combines TRBV9 with TRBJ1-5; TRBD1 matches at 8 bases. This CDR3 is built from 17 residues. V lost 4 bases, J lost 2 bases, and 11 bases stayed unmatched. Per the germline V gene, CDR1 is SGDLS and CDR2 is YYNGEE. As DNA, the CDR3 is TGTGCCAGCAGCCCCATGGAGGAGACAGGGGGCAATCAGCCCCAGCATTTT. It specifies CASSPMEETGGNQPQHF.

The chain links TRBV11-2 to TRBJ1-6, with TRBD1 matching 7 bases. The CDR3 spans 14 residues. V lost 3 bases to trimming and J lost 13 bases; unmatched junction nucleotides: 9. In germline, CDR1 is SGHAT, CDR2 FQNNGV. CDR3 bases: TGTGCCAGCAGCTTTGGCCAGGGGGTCTTCCCCCTCCACTTT. Its translation: CASSFGQGVFPLHF.

CDR3 coding DNA: TGTGCCAGCAGCCCACGGGACAGGGTCGAGCAGTACTTC. It translates to CASSPRDRVEQYF. The chain employs TRBV5-4 and TRBJ2-7; TRBD1 matches at 9 bases. J gave up 6 bases and V 4 bases, and 5 bases lay outside the gene matches. Germline lookup yields CDR1 SGHNT and CDR2 YYREEE (reference sequence). The CDR3 spans 13 residues. Together with reference TRBV5-4 and TRBJ2-7, the CDR3 gives the full variable domain: ETGVTQSPTHLIKTRGQQVTLRCSSQSGHNTVSWYQQALGQGPQFIFQYYREEENGRGNFPPRFSGLQFPNYSSELNVNALELDDSALYLCASSPRDRVEQYFGPGTRLTVT.

This chain joins TRBV9 and TRBJ1-3, with 7 bases lining up with TRBD1. This CDR3 comprises 14 residues. Germline V gene sequence: CDR1 SGDLS, CDR2 YYNGEE. V dropped 3 bases and J dropped 4; count of bases not matched to a gene: 4. In DNA form, the CDR3 reads TGTGCCAGCAGCGAGGGGGCGAGAGGAAACACCATATATTTT. This encodes CASSEGARGNTIYF. Together with reference TRBV9 and TRBJ1-3, the CDR3 gives the full variable domain: DSGVTQTPKHLITATGQRVTLRCSPRSGDLSVYWYQQSLDQGLQFLIQYYNGEERAKGNILERFSAQQFPDLHSELNLSSLELGDSALYFCASSEGARGNTIYFGEGSWLTVV.

This chain connects TRBV20-1 to TRBJ2-3; TRBD2 might be the D (7 bases). Germline CDR1 is DFQATT and CDR2 is SNEGSKA (reference sequence). The CDR3 loop spans 16 amino acids. The germline V and J ends were trimmed by 3 bases and 3 bases, with 19 bases remaining between them. CDR3 sequence reads: CSASIPGGGWTDTQYF. CDR3 nucleotides: TGCAGTGCTAGTATCCCCGGCGGGGGCTGGACAGATACGCAGTATTTT.

The V gene is TRBV29-1, the J gene TRBJ1-2, with a tentative D call TRBD1 (6 bases). V was cut by 6 bases and J by 4 bases, with 15 bases left in between. The CDR3 runs 13 residues. CDR1 SQVTM and CDR2 ANQGSEA come from the germline V gene. This CDR3 is CSVPDTGTYGYTF. The CDR3, as DNA: TGCAGCGTCCCCGATACAGGGACCTATGGCTACACCTTC.

The rearrangement uses TRBV18 and TRBJ1-3; 7 nucleotides line up with TRBD1. The trim removed 3 bases at V and 2 bases at J, leaving 4 bases unmatched. Germline CDR1 reads KGHSH; CDR2 reads LQKENI. This CDR3 comprises 15 residues. The CDR3 DNA follows: TGTGCCAGCTCACCTGGGCAGGGGGCTGGAAACACCATATATTTT. Its translation: CASSPGQGAGNTIYF.

The V call is TRBV2, the J call TRBJ1-6; D might be TRBD1 (6 bases). CDR1 and CDR2 from the germline V gene are SNHLY and FYNNEI. V lost 6 bases and J 7 bases, leaving 19 bases between the germline ends. This CDR3 region has 16 residues. This CDR3 reads CASREGGGMENSPLHF. The CDR3 region has the DNA TGTGCCAGCAGGGAGGGAGGGGGTATGGAAAATTCACCCCTCCACTTT.